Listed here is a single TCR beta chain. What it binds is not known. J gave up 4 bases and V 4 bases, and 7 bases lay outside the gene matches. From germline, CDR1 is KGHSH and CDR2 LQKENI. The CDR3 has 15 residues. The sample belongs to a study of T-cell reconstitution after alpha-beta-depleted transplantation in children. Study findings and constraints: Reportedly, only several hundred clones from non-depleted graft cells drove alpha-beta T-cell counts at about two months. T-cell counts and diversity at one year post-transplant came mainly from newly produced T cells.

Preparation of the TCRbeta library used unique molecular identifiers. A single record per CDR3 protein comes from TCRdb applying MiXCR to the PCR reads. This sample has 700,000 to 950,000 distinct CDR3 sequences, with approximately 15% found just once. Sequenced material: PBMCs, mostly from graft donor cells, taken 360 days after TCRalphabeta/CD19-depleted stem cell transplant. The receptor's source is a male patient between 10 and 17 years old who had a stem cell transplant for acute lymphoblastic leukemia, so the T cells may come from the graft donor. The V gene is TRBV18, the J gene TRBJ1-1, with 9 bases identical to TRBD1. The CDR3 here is CASSQDRGRGTEAFF. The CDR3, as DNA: TGTGCCAGCTCACAGGACAGGGGTCGGGGCACTGAAGCTTTCTTT.